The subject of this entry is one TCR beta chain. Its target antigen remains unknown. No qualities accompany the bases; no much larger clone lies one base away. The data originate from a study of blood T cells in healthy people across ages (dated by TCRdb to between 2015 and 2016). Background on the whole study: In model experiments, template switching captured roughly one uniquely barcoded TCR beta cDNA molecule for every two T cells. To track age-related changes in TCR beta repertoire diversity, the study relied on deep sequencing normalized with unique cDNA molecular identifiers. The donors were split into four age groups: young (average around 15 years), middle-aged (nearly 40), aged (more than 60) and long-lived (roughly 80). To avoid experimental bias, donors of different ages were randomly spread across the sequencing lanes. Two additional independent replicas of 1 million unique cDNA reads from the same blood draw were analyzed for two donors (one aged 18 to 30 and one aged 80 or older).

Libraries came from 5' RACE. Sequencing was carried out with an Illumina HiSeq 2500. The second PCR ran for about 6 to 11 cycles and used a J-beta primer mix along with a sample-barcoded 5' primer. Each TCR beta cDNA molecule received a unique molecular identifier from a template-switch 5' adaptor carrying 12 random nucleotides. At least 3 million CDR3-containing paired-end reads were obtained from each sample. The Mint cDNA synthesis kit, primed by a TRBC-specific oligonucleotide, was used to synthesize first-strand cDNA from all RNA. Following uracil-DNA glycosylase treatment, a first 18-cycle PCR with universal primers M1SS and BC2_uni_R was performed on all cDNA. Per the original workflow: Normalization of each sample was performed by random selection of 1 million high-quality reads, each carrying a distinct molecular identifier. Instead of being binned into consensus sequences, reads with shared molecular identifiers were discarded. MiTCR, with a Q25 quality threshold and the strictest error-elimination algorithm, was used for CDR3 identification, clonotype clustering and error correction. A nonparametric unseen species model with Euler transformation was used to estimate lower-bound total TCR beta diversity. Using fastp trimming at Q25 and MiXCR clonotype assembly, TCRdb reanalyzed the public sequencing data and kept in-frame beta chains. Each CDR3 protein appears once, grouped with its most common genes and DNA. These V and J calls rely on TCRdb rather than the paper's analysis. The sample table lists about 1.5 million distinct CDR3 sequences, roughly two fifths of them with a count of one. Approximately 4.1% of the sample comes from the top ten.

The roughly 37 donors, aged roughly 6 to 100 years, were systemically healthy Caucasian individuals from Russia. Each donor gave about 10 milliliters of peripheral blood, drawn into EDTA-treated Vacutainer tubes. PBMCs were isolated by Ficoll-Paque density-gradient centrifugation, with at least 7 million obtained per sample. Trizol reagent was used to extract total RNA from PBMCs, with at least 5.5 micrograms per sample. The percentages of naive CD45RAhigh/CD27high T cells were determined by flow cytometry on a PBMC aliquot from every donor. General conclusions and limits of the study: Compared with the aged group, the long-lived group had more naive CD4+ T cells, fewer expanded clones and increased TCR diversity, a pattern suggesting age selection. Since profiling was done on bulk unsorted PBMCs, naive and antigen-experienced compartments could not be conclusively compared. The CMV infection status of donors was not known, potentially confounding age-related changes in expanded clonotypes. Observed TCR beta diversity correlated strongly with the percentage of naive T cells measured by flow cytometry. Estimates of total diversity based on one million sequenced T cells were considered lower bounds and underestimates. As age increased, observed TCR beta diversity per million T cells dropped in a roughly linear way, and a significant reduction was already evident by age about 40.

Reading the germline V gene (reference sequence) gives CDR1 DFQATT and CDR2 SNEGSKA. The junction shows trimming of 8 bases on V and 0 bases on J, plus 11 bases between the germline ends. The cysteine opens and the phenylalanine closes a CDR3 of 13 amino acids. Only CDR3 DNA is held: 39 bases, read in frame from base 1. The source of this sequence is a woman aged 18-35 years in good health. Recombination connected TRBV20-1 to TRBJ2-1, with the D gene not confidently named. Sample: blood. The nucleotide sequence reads TGCAGTCAGCTGAAGAGCTCCTACAATGAGCAGTTCTTC. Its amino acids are CSQLKSSYNEQFF.